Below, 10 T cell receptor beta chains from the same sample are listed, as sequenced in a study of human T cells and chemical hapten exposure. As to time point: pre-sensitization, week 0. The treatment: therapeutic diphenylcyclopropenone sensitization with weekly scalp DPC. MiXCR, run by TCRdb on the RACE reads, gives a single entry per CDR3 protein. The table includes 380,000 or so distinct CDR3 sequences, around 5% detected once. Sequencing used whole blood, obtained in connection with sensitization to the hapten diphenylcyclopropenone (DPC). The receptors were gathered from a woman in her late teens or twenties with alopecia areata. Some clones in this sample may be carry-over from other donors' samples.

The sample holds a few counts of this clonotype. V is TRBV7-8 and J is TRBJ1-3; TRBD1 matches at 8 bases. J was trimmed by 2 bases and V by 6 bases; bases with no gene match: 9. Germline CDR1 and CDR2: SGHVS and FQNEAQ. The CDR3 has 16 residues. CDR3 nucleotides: TGTGCCAGCAGTGCAAATACACAGGGGGCTGGAAACACCATATATTTT. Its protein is CASSANTQGAGNTIYF.

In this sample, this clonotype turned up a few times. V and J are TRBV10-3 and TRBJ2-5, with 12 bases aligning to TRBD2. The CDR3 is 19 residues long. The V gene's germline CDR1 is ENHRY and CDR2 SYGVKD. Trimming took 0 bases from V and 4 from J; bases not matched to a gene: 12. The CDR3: CAISESGTSGYLDGETQYF. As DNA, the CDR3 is TGTGCCATCAGTGAGTCGGGGACTAGCGGGTACCTGGACGGAGAGACCCAGTACTTC.

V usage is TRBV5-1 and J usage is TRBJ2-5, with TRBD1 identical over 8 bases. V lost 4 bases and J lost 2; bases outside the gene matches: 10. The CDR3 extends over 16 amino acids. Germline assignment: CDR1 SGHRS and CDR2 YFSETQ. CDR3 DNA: TGCGCCAGCAGCCCAAGCCTAACAGGGGGTCAAGAGACCCAGTACTTC. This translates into CASSPSLTGGQETQYF.

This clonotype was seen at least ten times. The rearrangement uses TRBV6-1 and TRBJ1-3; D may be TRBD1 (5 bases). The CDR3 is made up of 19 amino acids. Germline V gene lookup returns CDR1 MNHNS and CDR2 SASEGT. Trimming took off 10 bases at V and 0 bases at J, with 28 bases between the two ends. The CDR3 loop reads CATYFRGDGPIFSGNTIYF. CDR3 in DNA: TGTGCCACCTATTTCCGAGGGGACGGACCTATCTTCTCTGGAAACACCATATATTTT.

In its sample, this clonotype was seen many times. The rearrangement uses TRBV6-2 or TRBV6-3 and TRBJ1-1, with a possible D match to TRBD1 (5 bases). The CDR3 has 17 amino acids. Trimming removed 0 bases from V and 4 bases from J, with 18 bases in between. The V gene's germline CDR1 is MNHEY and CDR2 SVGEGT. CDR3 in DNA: TGTGCCAGCAGTTACTCGACTTCAGGATCAAGGGGCACTGAAGCTTTCTTT. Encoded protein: CASSYSTSGSRGTEAFF.

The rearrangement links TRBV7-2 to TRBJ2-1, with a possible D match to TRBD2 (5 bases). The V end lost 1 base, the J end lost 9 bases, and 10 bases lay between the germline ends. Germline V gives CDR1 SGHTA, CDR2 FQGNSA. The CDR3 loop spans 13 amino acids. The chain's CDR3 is CASSLGTGFEQFF. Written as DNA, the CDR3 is TGTGCCAGCAGCTTAGGTACGGGGTTTGAGCAGTTCTTC.

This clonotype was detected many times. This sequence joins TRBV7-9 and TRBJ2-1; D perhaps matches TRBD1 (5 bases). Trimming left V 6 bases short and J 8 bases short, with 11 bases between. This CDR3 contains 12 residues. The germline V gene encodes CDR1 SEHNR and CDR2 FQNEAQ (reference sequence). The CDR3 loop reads CASRLTEDEQFF. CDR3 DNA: TGTGCCAGCAGGCTGACAGAGGATGAGCAGTTCTTC.

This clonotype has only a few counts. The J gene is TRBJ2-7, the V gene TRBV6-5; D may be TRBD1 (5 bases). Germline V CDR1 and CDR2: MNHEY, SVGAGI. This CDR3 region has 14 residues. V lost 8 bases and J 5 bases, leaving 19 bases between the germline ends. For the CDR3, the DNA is TGTGCCAGCGCCGGAGCAGGGTTACCCGACGAGCAGTACTTC. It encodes CASAGAGLPDEQYF.

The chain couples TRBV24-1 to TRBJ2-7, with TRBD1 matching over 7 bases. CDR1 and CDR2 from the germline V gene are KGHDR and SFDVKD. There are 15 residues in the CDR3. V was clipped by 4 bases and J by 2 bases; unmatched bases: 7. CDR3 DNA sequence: TGTGCCACCAGTGACGGGACAGAGCGTCCCTACGAGCAGTACTTC. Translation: CATSDGTERPYEQYF.

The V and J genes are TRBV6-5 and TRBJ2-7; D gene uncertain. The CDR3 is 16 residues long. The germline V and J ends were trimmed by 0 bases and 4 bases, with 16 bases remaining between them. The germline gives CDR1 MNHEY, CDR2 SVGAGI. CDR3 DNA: TGTGCCAGCAGTTACTCGAGAGGTAGCCCTTCGTACGAGCAGTACTTC. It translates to CASSYSRGSPSYEQYF.